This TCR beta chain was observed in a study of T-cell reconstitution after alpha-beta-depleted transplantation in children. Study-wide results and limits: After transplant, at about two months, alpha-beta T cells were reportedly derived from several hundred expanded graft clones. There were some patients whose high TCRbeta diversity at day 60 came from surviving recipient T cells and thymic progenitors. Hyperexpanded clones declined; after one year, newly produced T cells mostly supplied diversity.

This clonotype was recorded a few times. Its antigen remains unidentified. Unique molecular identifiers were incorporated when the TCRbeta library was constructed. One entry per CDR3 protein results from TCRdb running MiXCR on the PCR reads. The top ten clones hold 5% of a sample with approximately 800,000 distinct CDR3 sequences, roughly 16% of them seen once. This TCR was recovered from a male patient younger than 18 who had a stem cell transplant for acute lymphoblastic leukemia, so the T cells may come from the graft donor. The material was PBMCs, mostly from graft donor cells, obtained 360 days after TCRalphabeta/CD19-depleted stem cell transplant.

CDR3 region: CASSFNRDNEKLFF. The CDR3, as DNA: TGTGCCAGCAGTTTCAACAGGGATAATGAAAAACTGTTTTTT. The chain combines TRBV12-3 or TRBV12-4 with TRBJ1-4; D perhaps matches TRBD1 (6 bases). The CDR3 consists of 14 residues. V was clipped by 3 bases and J by 4 bases, with 9 bases between them.